A selection of T cell receptor beta chains follows, all from one sample in a study of cytomegalovirus exposure and HLA in healthy donors. The data were produced by immunoSEQ multiplex PCR, yet TCRdb's version contains in-frame clones alone and is incomplete. The sample consists of 280,000 or so clones, more than 75% of them appearing once. Sequenced: PBMCs. The receptors were gathered from a woman aged 18 to 35 in good health and CMV-seronegative. The CDR3 runs from the conserved cysteine through the conserved F or W. The D gene is left open where the match is weak. Size is omitted from some rows. Given values are once, few, many or a class for expanded clones.

j_call v_call d_call clone_size cdr3_aa cdr3_nt
TRBJ2-3 TRBV19 TRBD2 - CASSPLAGGGDTQYF TGTGCCAGTTCCCCTCTAGCGGGAGGAGGCGATACGCAGTATTTT
TRBJ2-7 TRBV4-1 - - CASSFGRGFSYEQYF TGCGCCAGCAGCTTTGGCCGGGGTTTTTCCTACGAGCAGTACTTC
TRBJ2-7 TRBV19 - - CASSGAGHTYEQYF TGTGCCAGTAGTGGAGCGGGACACACCTACGAGCAGTACTTC
TRBJ2-7 TRBV7-2 TRBD1 - CASSLSGQGAYEQYF TGTGCCAGCAGCTTAAGTGGACAGGGGGCTTACGAGCAGTACTTC
TRBJ2-5 TRBV5-1 TRBD2 - CASSLGIAGGQETQYF TGCGCCAGCAGCTTGGGTATAGCGGGAGGCCAAGAGACCCAGTACTTC
TRBJ1-1 TRBV4-1 - - CASSQDRREKAFF TGCGCCAGCAGCCAAGATAGACGGGAGAAAGCTTTCTTT
TRBJ1-2 TRBV28 - - CASRPPLTGPGNGYTF TGTGCCAGCAGACCCCCCCTGACAGGTCCCGGGAATGGCTACACCTTC
TRBJ1-4 TRBV29-1 - - CSYRLGGNEKLFF TGCAGCTACCGACTAGGCGGGAATGAAAAACTGTTTTTT
TRBJ1-2 TRBV9 TRBD1 - CASSVGQGTHYGYTF TGTGCCAGCAGCGTAGGACAGGGGACGCACTATGGCTACACCTTC
TRBJ2-1 TRBV28 - once CASSPSDFPYNEQFF TGTGCCAGCAGTCCTTCCGACTTCCCTTACAATGAGCAGTTCTTC
TRBJ1-4 TRBV30 TRBD1 many CAWDRATNEKLFF TGTGCCTGGGACAGGGCTACTAATGAAAAACTGTTTTTT
TRBJ1-5 TRBV30 TRBD1 - CAWSLTGLGQPQHF TGTGCCTGGAGCCTGACAGGGTTAGGTCAGCCCCAGCATTTT
TRBJ2-1 TRBV7-2 - - CASSNSGLSYNEQFF TGTGCCAGCAGTAATAGCGGCCTCTCCTACAATGAGCAGTTCTTC
TRBJ2-7 TRBV5-1 TRBD2 - CASRLADSYEQYF TGCGCCAGCAGACTAGCGGACTCCTACGAGCAGTACTTC
TRBJ2-3 TRBV5-1 TRBD1 - CASSSEPGGIVTDTQYF TGCGCCAGCAGCTCGGAGCCAGGGGGCATCGTCACAGATACGCAGTATTTT
TRBJ1-3 TRBV29-1 - - CSVRVTGNTIYF TGCAGCGTTCGGGTCACTGGAAACACCATATATTTT
TRBJ2-7 TRBV27 TRBD2 once CASSRTSGSYEQYF TGTGCCAGCAGTCGGACTAGCGGGAGTTACGAGCAGTACTTC
TRBJ2-7 TRBV7-8 TRBD2 - CASSPPNLRGSSYEQYF TGTGCCAGCAGCCCCCCCAACTTGCGGGGGAGCTCCTACGAGCAGTACTTC
TRBJ2-7 TRBV27 - - CASSLLGQSYEQYF TGTGCCAGCAGTTTACTTGGACAGTCCTACGAGCAGTACTTC
TRBJ2-3 TRBV19 - - CASIGLAPDTQYF TGTGCCAGTATTGGGCTAGCCCCAGATACGCAGTATTTT
TRBJ2-5 TRBV30 TRBD1 once CAWKRQGVETQYF TGTGCCTGGAAAAGACAGGGGGTAGAGACCCAGTACTTC
TRBJ1-2 TRBV9 - - CASSAGRDRSYGYTF TGTGCCAGCAGCGCGGGGAGAGACAGGTCCTATGGCTACACCTTC
TRBJ1-4 TRBV11-2 TRBD1 - CASSLGQGGEKLFF TGTGCCAGCAGCTTAGGACAGGGAGGCGAAAAACTGTTTTTT
TRBJ2-5 TRBV5-6 - - CASRRALVRQETQYF TGTGCCAGCAGACGCGCTCTAGTCCGCCAAGAGACCCAGTACTTC
TRBJ2-7 TRBV7-3 TRBD1 - CASSPAGGTALAEQYF TGTGCCAGCAGCCCCGCGGGTGGGACAGCCTTGGCCGAGCAGTACTTC
TRBJ1-2 TRBV19 - - CASTLSLGLIPGLPVHGGYTF TGTGCCAGTACCCTCTCCTTGGGGTTAATACCGGGACTGCCGGTGCATGGGGGCTACACCTTC
TRBJ1-5 TRBV7-2 - - CASSLNVRVDQPQHF TGTGCCAGCAGCTTAAACGTCAGGGTTGATCAGCCCCAGCATTTT
TRBJ2-7 TRBV6-1 TRBD2 - CASSVTSGSGYEQYF TGTGCCAGCAGTGTGACTAGCGGGAGCGGCTACGAGCAGTACTTC
TRBJ2-1 TRBV30 TRBD2 - CAWGTSGSNEQFF TGTGCCTGGGGGACTAGCGGATCCAATGAGCAGTTCTTC
TRBJ2-3 TRBV27 - - CATSVGSADTQYF TGTGCCACCTCGGTCGGGTCGGCAGATACGCAGTATTTT
TRBJ1-1 TRBV7-3 - - CASSLTPGTEAFF TGTGCCAGCAGCTTAACCCCGGGCACTGAAGCTTTCTTT
TRBJ1-1 TRBV19 TRBD1 - CASSTLTGSGAFF TGTGCCAGTAGTACACTGACAGGGTCTGGAGCTTTCTTT
TRBJ2-2 TRBV15 - - CATSDPGLVTGELFF TGTGCCACCAGCGACCCGGGACTGGTCACCGGGGAGCTGTTTTTT
TRBJ2-1 TRBV7-2 TRBD2 - CASSLGAGGGNEQFF TGTGCCAGCAGCTTAGGTGCGGGAGGGGGAAATGAGCAGTTCTTC
TRBJ2-5 TRBV28 - - CASSLTSGPDQETQYF TGTGCCAGCAGCCTTACCAGCGGGCCGGACCAAGAGACCCAGTACTTC
TRBJ1-1 TRBV7-9 - - CASSLRGPTNTEAFF TGTGCCAGCAGCTTAAGGGGCCCAACGAACACTGAAGCTTTCTTT
TRBJ1-5 TRBV2 - - CASSESGPSQHF TGTGCCAGCAGTGAATCGGGTCCGTCCCAGCATTTT
TRBJ2-2 TRBV6-1 - - CASRERSSGAANTGELFF TGTGCCAGCAGAGAACGGAGTAGCGGAGCCGCGAACACCGGGGAGCTGTTTTTT
TRBJ2-7 TRBV9 - - CASSVGLSYEQYF TGTGCCAGCAGCGTAGGGCTCTCCTACGAGCAGTACTTC
TRBJ2-5 TRBV10-1 - once CASSQGPATQYF TGCGCCAGCTCGCAGGGTCCCGCGACCCAGTACTTC
TRBJ2-3 TRBV29-1 TRBD2 - CSVVIPGGLRTDTQYF TGCAGCGTTGTGATCCCGGGGGGACTTCGCACAGATACGCAGTATTTT
TRBJ1-1 TRBV19 TRBD1 - CASSIVGTENTEAFF TGTGCCAGTAGTATAGTCGGGACAGAAAACACTGAAGCTTTCTTT
TRBJ1-2 TRBV27 - - CASSLGGWGNYGYTF TGTGCCAGCAGTTTAGGGGGCTGGGGGAACTATGGCTACACCTTC
TRBJ2-7 TRBV4-3 - - CASSQEGGYEQYF TGCGCCAGCAGCCAAGAGGGGGGCTACGAGCAGTACTTC
TRBJ2-7 TRBV11-2 - - CASSWESGGDEQYF TGTGCCAGCAGCTGGGAATCAGGAGGGGACGAGCAGTACTTC
TRBJ2-7 TRBV5-1 - - CASSPRLGLATNYEQYF TGCGCCAGCAGCCCCCGGTTAGGGCTAGCGACCAACTACGAGCAGTACTTC
TRBJ1-1 TRBV6-1 - - CASRITGFTEAFF TGTGCCAGCAGGATAACAGGTTTCACTGAAGCTTTCTTT
TRBJ2-7 TRBV11-2 - - CASSLIGGLYEQYF TGTGCCAGCAGCTTGATCGGGGGTCTCTACGAGCAGTACTTC
TRBJ2-7 TRBV10-3 - - CAIALHQGGEQYF TGTGCCATCGCCCTCCATCAGGGGGGCGAGCAGTACTTC
TRBJ1-2 TRBV6-1 - - CAISPDSALGYTF TGTGCCATTAGCCCAGACAGTGCTCTTGGCTACACCTTC
TRBJ1-5 TRBV6-1 - - CASSDPGMGLNQPQHF TGTGCCAGCAGTGACCCGGGAATGGGCCTAAATCAGCCCCAGCATTTT
TRBJ2-1 TRBV7-3 - - CASSLGLGAALDEQFF TGTGCCAGCAGCTTAGGTTTGGGGGCTGCGCTGGATGAGCAGTTCTTC
TRBJ2-7 TRBV29-1 - - CSVVAGYEQYF TGCAGCGTTGTTGCGGGCTACGAGCAGTACTTC